These 16 T cell receptor beta chains came from one sample sequenced in a study of cytomegalovirus exposure and HLA in healthy donors. PCR employed 60 Vbeta and 13 Jbeta primers. TCRdb keeps only in-frame clones here, not all; method: immunoSEQ multiplex PCR. The repertoire consists of around 150,000 clones, with around 65% occurring once and the leading ten covering about 3%. The sample consisted of PBMCs. The receptors were sampled from a woman aged 40 to 50 in good health and CMV-seropositive.

The rearrangement uses TRBV5-6 and TRBJ2-4, with 8 bases matching TRBD1. Looked up from germline, CDR1 is SGHDT and CDR2 is YYEEEE. J lost 1 base, V lost 1 base, and 7 bases had no gene match. The CDR3 spans 17 residues. CDR3 coding DNA: TGTGCCAGCAGCTTGACGGGGACAGGTCCGGCCAAAAACATTCAGTACTTC. Encoded protein: CASSLTGTGPAKNIQYF.

The genes are TRBV6-1 and TRBJ2-5, with D possibly being TRBD1 (5 bases). Germline V gene data show CDR1 as MNHNS and CDR2 as SASEGT. There are 12 residues in the CDR3. V lost 5 bases and J 2 bases, leaving 6 bases between the germline ends. CDR3 sequence (DNA): TGTGCCAGCAGTTCAGGGCAAGAGACCCAGTACTTC. Translation gives CASSSGQETQYF.

The chain employs TRBV11-2 and TRBJ2-1; 8 nucleotides match TRBD2. Trimming cost V 4 bases and J 0 bases; bases outside gene matches: 5. CDR1 SGHAT and CDR2 FQNNGV come from the germline V gene. This CDR3 is 16 amino acids long. The CDR3 bases are TGTGCCAGCAGCTCCATAGCGGGGAGCTCCTACAATGAGCAGTTCTTC. Amino acid sequence: CASSSIAGSSYNEQFF.

This sequence joins TRBV28 and TRBJ2-3; D is possibly TRBD1 (6 bases). The V gene's germline CDR1 is MDHEN and CDR2 SYDVKM. V shed 3 bases and J shed 6 bases, with 10 bases lying between them. The CDR3 is 13 amino acids. CDR3 DNA: TGTGCCAGCAGTTTCCCAGGGGAGGATACGCAGTATTTT. It encodes CASSFPGEDTQYF. Variable domain in full (rest from reference TRBV28 and TRBJ2-3): DVKVTQSSRYLVKRTGEKVFLECVQDMDHENMFWYRQDPGLGLRLIYFSYDVKMKEKGDIPEGYSVSREKKERFSLILESASTNQTSMYLCASSFPGEDTQYFGPGTRLTVL.

V usage is TRBV7-3 and J usage is TRBJ2-1, with TRBD1 identical over 8 bases. The CDR3 runs to 15 residues. V shed 3 bases, J shed 5 bases, and the junction held 6 bases outside the gene matches. Germline V CDR1 and CDR2: SGHTA, FQGTGA. CDR3 sequence reads: CASSFGGTGNNEQFF. The CDR3 nucleotides are TGTGCCAGCAGCTTTGGGGGGACAGGAAACAATGAGCAGTTCTTC.

The V gene is TRBV6-4, the J gene TRBJ2-3; TRBD2 matches at 8 bases. V trimming: 5 bases; J trimming: 2 bases; junction bases outside the gene matches: 6. The CDR3 length is 15 residues. In germline, CDR1 is MRHNA, CDR2 SNTAGT. The CDR3 here is CASSPSRGDTDTQYF. The DNA of the CDR3 is TGTGCCAGCAGTCCCTCGCGGGGGGACACAGATACGCAGTATTTT.

The genes are TRBV11-1 and TRBJ2-1; 9 positions match TRBD2. Germline CDR1 and CDR2: SGHAT and FQDESV (reference sequence). V was pared by 6 bases and J by 8 bases, with 8 bases of the junction left unmatched. The CDR3 runs 14 residues. CDR3 DNA sequence: TGTGCCAGCAGTTTCGGACTAGCGTTGGATGAGCAGTTCTTC. It specifies CASSFGLALDEQFF.

This sequence joins TRBV4-3 and TRBJ2-5; D is unclear. The assigned J gene may be wrong: the sequence end matches TRBJ2-7 better. Germline CDR1 is LGHNA and CDR2 is YSLEER. This CDR3 has 13 residues. The DNA for the CDR3 is TGCGCCAGCAGCCAAGAACGCGGCTACGAGCAGTACTTC. Translating gives CASSQERGYEQYF.

The chain uses TRBV14 and TRBJ1-1; 8 nucleotides align to TRBD1. This CDR3 comprises 16 residues. After removal of 0 bases from V and 4 bases from J, the junction contained 7 bases not matched to a gene. Germline CDR1 is SGHDN and CDR2 is FVKESK. The CDR3 DNA reads TGTGCCAGCAGCCAAGATCCCGGACAGGGCGGCACTGAAGCTTTCTTT. Translated: CASSQDPGQGGTEAFF.

The chain employs TRBV28 and TRBJ2-3, with D possibly matching TRBD2 (6 bases). Trimming took off 6 bases at V and 1 base at J, with 14 bases between the two ends. From germline, CDR1 is MDHEN and CDR2 SYDVKM. The CDR3 is 15 residues long. CDR3 region: CASRTRETRTDTQYF. The CDR3, as DNA: TGTGCCAGCAGGACACGGGAGACCCGCACAGATACGCAGTATTTT.

This clone turned up a few times. This chain uses TRBV18 with TRBJ2-3; maybe TRBD2 (5 bases). With 8 bases removed from V and 5 bases from J, the gap between germline ends came to 20 bases. This CDR3 is built from 15 residues. CDR1 is KGHSH, CDR2 LQKENI, per germline. The CDR3 DNA reads as TGTGCCAGCCAAGGAGCGTACGGGGATGTAGATACGCAGTATTTT. It codes for CASQGAYGDVDTQYF.

This chain connects TRBV5-1 to TRBJ1-1, with TRBD1 as a possible D gene (5 bases). Germline CDR1 is SGHRS and CDR2 is YFSETQ. There are 15 residues in the CDR3. The V gene lost 0 bases and the J gene lost 4 bases, with 13 bases spanning the gap. CDR3 loop: CASSLDGRGVTEAFF. The CDR3 nucleotides are TGCGCCAGCAGCTTGGACGGGAGAGGGGTCACTGAAGCTTTCTTT.

The chain combines TRBV9 with TRBJ1-2, with D perhaps matching TRBD1 (5 bases). Germline V lookup: CDR1 SGDLS, CDR2 YYNGEE. The CDR3 loop spans 13 amino acids. The V and J ends lost 2 bases and 7 bases respectively, with 12 bases between them. The CDR3 here is CASSVVPGGGYTF. The CDR3 region has the DNA TGTGCCAGCAGCGTTGTTCCGGGGGGTGGCTACACCTTC.

This clone was seen a handful of times. This chain connects TRBV5-1 to TRBJ2-1, with D perhaps matching TRBD2 (5 bases). This CDR3 spans 15 amino acids. Germline V lookup: CDR1 SGHRS, CDR2 YFSETQ. The germline V and J ends were trimmed by 0 bases and 4 bases, with 11 bases remaining between them. The CDR3 coding sequence is TGCGCCAGCAGCTTGGCCTATGAGGGATACAATGAGCAGTTCTTC. This codes for CASSLAYEGYNEQFF.

This clone was counted a few times. J is TRBJ2-7 and V is TRBV4-2, with a tentative D call TRBD2 (6 bases). The germline V and J ends were trimmed by 6 bases and 0 bases, with 9 bases remaining between them. CDR3 length equals 13 residues. Germline V gene lookup returns CDR1 LGHNA and CDR2 YNFKEQ. In DNA form, the CDR3 reads TGTGCCAGCAGGGCCGGGAGCTCCTACGAGCAGTACTTC. Protein product: CASRAGSSYEQYF.

V is TRBV5-1 and J is TRBJ2-2; TRBD1 matches at 7 bases. The CDR3 totals 16 residues. The junction had 10 bases not matched to a gene; V was cut back by 2 bases and J by 6 bases. Germline assignment: CDR1 SGHRS and CDR2 YFSETQ. CDR3 sequence reads: CASSLGTAGKAGELFF. In DNA, the CDR3 is TGCGCCAGCAGCTTAGGGACAGCCGGAAAGGCCGGGGAGCTGTTTTTT.